This is a list of T cell receptor beta chains from one sample in a study of response to subunit inactivated influenza vaccine. TCRdb redid the calling of the RT-PCR reads with MiXCR, one entry per CDR3 protein. The sample carries about 650,000 distinct CDR3 sequences, roughly 14% recorded once. The sequences come from PBMCs from blood, collected 11 to 12 days after vaccination. Source of these receptors: a man aged 45-65 years who received an inactivated influenza vaccine. The CDR3 runs from the conserved cysteine through the conserved F or W. A D gene is named only where the DNA matches it firmly. Size values are once, few and many counts, or a class for expanded clones, and some rows have none.

D gene	clone size	CDR3 length	V gene	J gene	CDR3 DNA	CDR3 protein
TRBD2	-	16	TRBV9	TRBJ2-5	TGTGCCAGCAGCGTAGATATGGGAGCGGGGCAAGAGACCCAGTACTTC	CASSVDMGAGQETQYF
TRBD2	few	15	TRBV11-2	TRBJ2-1	TGTGCCAGCAGCCGTAGCGGGAGGGCATGGGATGAGCAGTTCTTC	CASSRSGRAWDEQFF
TRBD2	-	14	TRBV29-1	TRBJ2-5	TGCAGCGTACTAGCGGGATGGTTCAAGCAGACCCAGTACTTC	CSVLAGWFKQTQYF
-	-	13	TRBV18	TRBJ2-5	TGTGCCAGCTCACCACCAAACCAAGAGACCCAGTACTTC	CASSPPNQETQYF
TRBD1	-	13	TRBV4-2	TRBJ1-2	TGTGCTACGCAGGGGGACAGGGAATATGGCTACACCTTC	CATQGDREYGYTF
-	-	17	TRBV6-1	TRBJ2-5	TGTGCCAGCAGCACGCCACCCCGGGGGCAGGAAAAAGAGACCCAGTACTTC	CASSTPPRGQEKETQYF
-	-	16	TRBV13	TRBJ2-1	TGTGCCAGCAGCCAATTAGGGGGGAACAGGATTCATGAGCAGTTCTTC	CASSQLGGNRIHEQFF
-	-	17	TRBV12-3/TRBV12-4	TRBJ2-1	TGTGCCAGCAGTTTAGCCCTCGGACAGGGTGCGGGAGGTGAGCAGTTCTTC	CASSLALGQGAGGEQFF
TRBD1	few	15	TRBV20-1	TRBJ2-7	TGCAGTGCTAGAAGGACAGGGATGAGCTCCTACGAGCAGTACTTC	CSARRTGMSSYEQYF
-	few	12	TRBV7-9	TRBJ1-2	TGTGCCAGCAGCCCACAGGGTGGGGGCTACACCTTC	CASSPQGGGYTF
TRBD2	few	16	TRBV19	TRBJ2-1	TGTGCCAGTAACATGGGACTAGCGGGAGGGCGGAATGAGCAGTTCTTC	CASNMGLAGGRNEQFF
-	few	13	TRBV5-4	TRBJ2-3	TGTGCCAGCAGCTTGGCTTACACAGATACGCAGTATTTT	CASSLAYTDTQYF
-	many	15	TRBV20-1	TRBJ1-6	TGCAGTGCTAGAGAAAAAAGTTCTTTTGGTTCACCCCTCCACTTT	CSAREKSSFGSPLHF
TRBD2	-	15	TRBV18	TRBJ2-1	TGTGCCAGCTCACCAAGTAGCGGGGACTACAATGAGCAGTTCTTC	CASSPSSGDYNEQFF
-	-	14	TRBV20-1	TRBJ2-7	TGCAGTGCCCCGCCCGGGACGGGGGTTGGCGAGCAGTACTTC	CSAPPGTGVGEQYF
-	-	13	TRBV6-1	TRBJ2-7	TGTGCCAGCAGTCCGGGACTCGACTACGAGCAGTACTTC	CASSPGLDYEQYF
-	many	15	TRBV28	TRBJ2-1	TGTGCCAGCCACGGGGTAAATCGTTTCGTTGGTGAGCAGTTCTTC	CASHGVNRFVGEQFF
TRBD2	-	15	TRBV5-1	TRBJ2-7	TGCGCCAGCAGCTTGGTCGGGGGGGCGCAGTACGAGCAGTACTTC	CASSLVGGAQYEQYF
-	-	13	TRBV2	TRBJ1-1	TGTGCCAGCAGTGATAGGGTGGACACTGAAGCTTTCTTT	CASSDRVDTEAFF
-	-	11	TRBV7-9	TRBJ2-1	TGTGCCAGCAGCTTTACCCGTGAGCAGTTCTTC	CASSFTREQFF
TRBD1	few	15	TRBV6-1	TRBJ1-1	TGTGCCAGCAGTACGACAGGGGGAACGAACACTGAAGCTTTCTTT	CASSTTGGTNTEAFF
-	once	17	TRBV7-9	TRBJ2-3	TGTGCCAGCAGCCGTGGTTGGCGGGAAAAGCGCACAGATACGCAGTATTTT	CASSRGWREKRTDTQYF